This TCR beta chain was retrieved from a study of regulatory T cells in long-lasting Graves disease. With iRepertoire HTBI primers and Arm-PCR of CDR3 regions, TCR beta libraries were built. A single record per CDR3 protein comes from TCRdb applying MiXCR to the multiplex PCR reads. The repertoire holds 450,000 to 700,000 distinct CDR3 sequences, with about 13% as singletons. As for time point: newly diagnosed GD, antithyroid drugs for less than 3 months. There was RNA extracted from PBMCs, and the TCR library was made from it. This CDR3 contains 15 residues. V lost 5 bases to trimming and J lost 4 bases, with 15 bases between them. Germline loops: CDR1 SGHTA, CDR2 FQGNSA. This clonotype was detected only a few times. These data also featured in a second study, about T cells in Graves' hyperthyroidism and ophthalmopathy.

This sequence originates from a man aged 25-45 years with Graves disease. V and J are TRBV7-2 and TRBJ1-3; D gene ambiguous. The sequencing used peripheral blood mononuclear cells (PBMCs), collected at new diagnosis, from a patient treated with antithyroid drugs. Here the CDR3 reads CASSLRRTRGNTIYF. DNA of the CDR3: TGTGCCAGCAGCCTCAGAAGGACGAGAGGAAACACCATATATTTT.